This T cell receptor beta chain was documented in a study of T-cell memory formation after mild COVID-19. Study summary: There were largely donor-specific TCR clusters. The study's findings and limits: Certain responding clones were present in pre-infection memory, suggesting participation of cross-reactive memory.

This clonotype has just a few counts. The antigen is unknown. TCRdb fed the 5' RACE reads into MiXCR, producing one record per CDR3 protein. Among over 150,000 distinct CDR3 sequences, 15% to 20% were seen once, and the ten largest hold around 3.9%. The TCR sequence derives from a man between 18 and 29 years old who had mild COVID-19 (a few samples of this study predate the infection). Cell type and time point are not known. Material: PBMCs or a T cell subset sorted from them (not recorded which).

CDR3 residues: CASRQDGGSNQPQHF. In DNA, the CDR3 is TGCGCCAGCCGACAGGACGGGGGAAGCAATCAGCCCCAGCATTTT. This chain connects TRBV5-1 to TRBJ1-5, with D possibly being TRBD1 (6 bases). Trimming stripped 7 bases from V and 1 base from J, with 15 bases between. The CDR3 runs to 15 residues. Germline V CDR1 and CDR2: SGHRS, YFSETQ.